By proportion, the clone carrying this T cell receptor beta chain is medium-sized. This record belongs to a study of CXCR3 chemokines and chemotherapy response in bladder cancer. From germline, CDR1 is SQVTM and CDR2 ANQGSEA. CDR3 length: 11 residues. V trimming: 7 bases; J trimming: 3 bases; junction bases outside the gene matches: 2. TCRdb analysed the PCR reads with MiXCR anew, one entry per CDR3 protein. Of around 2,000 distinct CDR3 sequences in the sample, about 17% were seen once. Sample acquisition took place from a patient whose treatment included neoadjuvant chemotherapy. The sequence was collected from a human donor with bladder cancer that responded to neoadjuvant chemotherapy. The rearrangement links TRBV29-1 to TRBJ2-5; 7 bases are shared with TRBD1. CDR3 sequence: CSAGQEETQYF. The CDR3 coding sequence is TGCAGCGCAGGACAGGAAGAGACCCAGTACTTC.